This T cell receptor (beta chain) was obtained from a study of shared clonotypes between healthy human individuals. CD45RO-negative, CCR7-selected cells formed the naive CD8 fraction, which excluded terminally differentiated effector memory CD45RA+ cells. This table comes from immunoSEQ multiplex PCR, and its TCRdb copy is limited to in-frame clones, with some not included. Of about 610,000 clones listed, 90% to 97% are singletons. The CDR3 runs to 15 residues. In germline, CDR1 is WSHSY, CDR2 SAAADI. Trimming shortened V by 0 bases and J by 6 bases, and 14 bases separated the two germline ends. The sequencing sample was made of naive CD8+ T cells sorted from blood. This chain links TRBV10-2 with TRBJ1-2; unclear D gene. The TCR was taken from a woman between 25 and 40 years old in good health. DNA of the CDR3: TGCGCCAGCAGTGAGTCCCTCGCAGGACGAGATGGCTACACCTTC. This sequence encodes CASSESLAGRDGYTF.